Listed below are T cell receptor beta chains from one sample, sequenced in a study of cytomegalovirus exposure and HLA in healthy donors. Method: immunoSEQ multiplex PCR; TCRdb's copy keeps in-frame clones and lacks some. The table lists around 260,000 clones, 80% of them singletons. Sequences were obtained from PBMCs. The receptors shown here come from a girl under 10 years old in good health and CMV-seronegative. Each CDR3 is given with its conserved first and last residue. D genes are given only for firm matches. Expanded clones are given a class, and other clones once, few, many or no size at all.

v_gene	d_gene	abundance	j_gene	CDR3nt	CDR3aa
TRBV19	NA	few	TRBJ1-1	TGTGCCAGTAGTATAGACCGGACAGTTGAAGCTTTCTTT	CASSIDRTVEAFF
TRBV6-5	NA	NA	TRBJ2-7	TGTGCCAGCAGTTACTCGAATCGGTACGAGCAGTACTTC	CASSYSNRYEQYF
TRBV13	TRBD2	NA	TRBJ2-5	TGTGCCAGCAGCTTAGGGGGGGGAAGCGGGGGTGCAGAGACCCAGTACTTC	CASSLGGGSGGAETQYF
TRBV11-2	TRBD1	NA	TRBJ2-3	TGTGCCAGCAGCTTTACACAGGGGGCGTTCAAAGATACGCAGTATTTT	CASSFTQGAFKDTQYF
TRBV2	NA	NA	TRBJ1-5	TGTGCCAGCCGCGACGGGGATCAGCCCCAGCATTTT	CASRDGDQPQHF
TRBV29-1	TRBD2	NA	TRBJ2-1	TGCAGCGCCGCCTACACTAGCGGGAATAGGTGGAATGAGCAGTTCTTC	CSAAYTSGNRWNEQFF
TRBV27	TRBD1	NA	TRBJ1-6	TGTGCCAGCAGTTTCCCGACAGGGCTGACACCCCTCCACTTT	CASSFPTGLTPLHF
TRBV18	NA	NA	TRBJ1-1	TGTGCCAGCTCACCAATGGAGGAGACGAACACTGAAGCTTTCTTT	CASSPMEETNTEAFF
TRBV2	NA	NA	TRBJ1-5	TGTGCCAGCAGTATTCTACGTGCCCAGCATTTT	CASSILRAQHF
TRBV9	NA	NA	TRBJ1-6	TGTGCCAGCAGCGTAGACGACAGATACTATAATTCACCCCTCCACTTT	CASSVDDRYYNSPLHF
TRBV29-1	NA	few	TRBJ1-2	TGCAGCGTTGAGGGGGGATCGAGGGGCTACACCTTC	CSVEGGSRGYTF
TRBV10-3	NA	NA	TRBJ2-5	TGTGCCATCAGTGAAGGGGGTATTGGAAGCCAAGAGACCCAGTACTTC	CAISEGGIGSQETQYF
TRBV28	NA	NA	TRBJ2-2	TGTGCCAGCATCTACGCTACCATCCCTAGAATAAGCGGGGAGCTGTTTTTT	CASIYATIPRISGELFF
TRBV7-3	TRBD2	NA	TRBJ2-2	TGTGCCAGCAGCCCGCGGACTAGCGGTTTTACCGGGGAGCTGTTTTTT	CASSPRTSGFTGELFF
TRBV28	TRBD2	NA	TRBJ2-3	TGTGCCAGCATAAAGTCATTATCGGTCCGGGAGGGCCGGGTCACAGATACGCAGTATTTT	CASIKSLSVREGRVTDTQYF
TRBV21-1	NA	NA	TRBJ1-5	TGTGCCACCGAACAGGGGGCGCTGGCCTTCGACAATCAGCCCCAGCATTTT	CATEQGALAFDNQPQHF
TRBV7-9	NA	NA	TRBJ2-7	TGTGCCAGCAGCGAAACGGGACTCATCTACGAGCAGTACTTC	CASSETGLIYEQYF
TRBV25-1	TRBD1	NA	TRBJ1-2	TGTGCCAGCAGTGATGGGGCAGGGGGCGGCCCTAACTATGGCTACACCTTC	CASSDGAGGGPNYGYTF
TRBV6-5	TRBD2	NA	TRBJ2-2	TGTGCCAGCACGACGGGACTAGTGAACACCGGGGAGCTGTTTTTT	CASTTGLVNTGELFF
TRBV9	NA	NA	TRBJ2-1	TGTGCCAGCAGCAGAGACAGGGGGCGAGTGTTGCGGGGGGGCAATAATGAGCAGTTCTTC	CASSRDRGRVLRGGNNEQFF
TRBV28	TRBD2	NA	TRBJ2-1	TGTGCCAGCAGTCCACTAGCGGGGGTCTACAATGAGCAGTTCTTC	CASSPLAGVYNEQFF
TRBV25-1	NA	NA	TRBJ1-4	TGTGCCAGCAGTGAATTCAGGGAGGGGGATGAAAAACTGTTTTTT	CASSEFREGDEKLFF
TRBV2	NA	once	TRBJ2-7	TGTGCCAGCAGGGTCCCAGGGGACGAATCCTACGAGCAGTACTTC	CASRVPGDESYEQYF
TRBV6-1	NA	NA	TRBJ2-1	TGTGCCAGCAGTAAAGAAGGGGACTACAATGAGCAGTTCTTC	CASSKEGDYNEQFF